This T cell receptor beta chain was sequenced during a study of early T cells in non-severe SARS-CoV-2 infection. About the study: Sequencing targeted bulk RNA from unsorted whole blood, leaving chains unpaired.

General observations from the study: The study's VDJdb matching favored anti-spike CD8 responses and missed private and CD4 specificities.

Attached unique molecular identifiers marked individual cDNA molecules. MiXCR was run by TCRdb on the 5' RACE reads, yielding one entry per CDR3 protein. The sample holds tens of thousands of distinct CDR3 sequences, approximately 22% seen once. The CDR3 has 18 amino acids. Germline loops: CDR1 LGHNA, CDR2 YSLEER. Deletions cut 2 bases from V and 0 bases from J, with 14 bases between. As regards this clonotype: The antigen remains unidentified.

The sequence came from an adult who was a healthcare worker with PCR-confirmed SARS-CoV-2 infection or an uninfected control (not recorded which). This chain joins TRBV4-3 and TRBJ1-6; D is unclear. The sequencing here drew on whole blood, taken at baseline. The CDR3 is CASSQWAEKSSYNSPLHF. CDR3 nucleotides: TGCGCCAGCAGCCAATGGGCAGAGAAAAGCTCCTATAATTCACCCCTCCACTTT.